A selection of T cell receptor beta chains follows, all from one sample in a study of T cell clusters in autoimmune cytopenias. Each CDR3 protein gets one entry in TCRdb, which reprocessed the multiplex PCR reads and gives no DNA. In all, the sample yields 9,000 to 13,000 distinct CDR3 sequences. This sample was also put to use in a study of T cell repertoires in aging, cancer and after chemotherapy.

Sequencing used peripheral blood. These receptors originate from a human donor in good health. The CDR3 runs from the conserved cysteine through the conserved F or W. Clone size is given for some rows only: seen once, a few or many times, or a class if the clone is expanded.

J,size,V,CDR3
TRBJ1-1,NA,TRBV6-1,CASSESHRTGRNEAFF
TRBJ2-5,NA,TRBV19,CASSILRDTQETQYF
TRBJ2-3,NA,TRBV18,CASSSALTDTQYF
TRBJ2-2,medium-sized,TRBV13,CASSLEGPGNTGELFF
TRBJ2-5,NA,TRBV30,CAWGILAGETQYF
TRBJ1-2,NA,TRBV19,CASTASWTGVLEGYTF
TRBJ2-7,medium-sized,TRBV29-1,CSGTTGQGAEQYF
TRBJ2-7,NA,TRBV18,CASSLDLYEQYF
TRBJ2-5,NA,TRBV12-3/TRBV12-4,CASSLQRGKETQYF
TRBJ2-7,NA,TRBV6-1,CASSLGQGLYEQYF
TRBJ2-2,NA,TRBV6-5,CASSYSSRGVAGTGELFF
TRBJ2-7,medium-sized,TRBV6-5,CASSAAGLLYEQYF
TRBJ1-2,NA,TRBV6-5,CASGRIGGYTF
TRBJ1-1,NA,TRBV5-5,CASSPKWTEAFF
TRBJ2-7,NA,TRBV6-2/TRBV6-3,CASSYASGAYEQYF
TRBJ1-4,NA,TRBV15,CATSRPNPGTLAWTTNEKLFF
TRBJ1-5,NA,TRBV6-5,CASSLTGAYNQPQHF
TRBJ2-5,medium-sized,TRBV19,CASSIQTTQYF
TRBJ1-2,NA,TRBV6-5,CASSGRPSYGYTF
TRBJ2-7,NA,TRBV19,CASSRGQATSYEQYF
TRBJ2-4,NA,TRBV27,CASSPPRDLAKNIQYF
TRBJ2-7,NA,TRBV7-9,CASSWVGREQYF
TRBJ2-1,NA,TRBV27,CASSGDYSYNEQFF
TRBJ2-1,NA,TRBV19,CASSIGDRGSYNEQFF
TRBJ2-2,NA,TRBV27,CASSFNYGELFF
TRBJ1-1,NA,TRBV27,CASSLMANTEAFF
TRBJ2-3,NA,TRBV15,CATSSSSGHTDTQYF
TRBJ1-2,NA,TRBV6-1,CASSLSRSTANYGYTF
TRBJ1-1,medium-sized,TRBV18,CASSPIGRGNEAFF
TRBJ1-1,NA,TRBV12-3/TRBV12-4,CASTEQGAPAFF
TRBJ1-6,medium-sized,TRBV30,CAWSGGQGLNSPLHF
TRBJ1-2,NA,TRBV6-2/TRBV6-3,CASSLRANYGYTF
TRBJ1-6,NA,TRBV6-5,CASSSWDSRNSPLHF
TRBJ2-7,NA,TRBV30,CASRDIPYEQYF
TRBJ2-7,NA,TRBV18,CASSPRTGLRAYEQYF
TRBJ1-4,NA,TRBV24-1,CATSDFLEGSEKLFF
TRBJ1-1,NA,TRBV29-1,CSVLGQGAGTEAFF
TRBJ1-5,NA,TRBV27,CASGGSGRSNQPQHF
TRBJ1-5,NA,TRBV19,CASSQRAGDNQPQHF
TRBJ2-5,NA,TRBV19,CASSSGGTYQETQYF
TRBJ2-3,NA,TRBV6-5,CASSYSGTGGTDTQYF
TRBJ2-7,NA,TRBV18,CASSPQGHNEQYF
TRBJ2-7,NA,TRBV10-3,CAIASGTGLREQYF
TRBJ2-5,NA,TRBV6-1,CASSERPGSFETQYF
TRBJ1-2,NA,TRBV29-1,CSGGFTTYGYTF
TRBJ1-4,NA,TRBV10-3,CAIRGLSNEKLFF
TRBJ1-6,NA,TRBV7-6,CASSLQGESPLHF